A selection of T cell receptor beta chains follows, all from one sample in a study of CD8+ T cells in alopecia areata. Assay: immunoSEQ multiplex PCR; the TCRdb copy retains only in-frame clones and omits some. The sample shows some 180,000 clones, approximately 49% of them seen only once. The specimen was CD8+ T cells sorted from blood, collected at week 52, from a patient treated with tofacitinib. The receptors here all came from a human donor with alopecia areata. CDR3s include the opening cysteine and the closing phenylalanine or tryptophan. A D gene is named only where the DNA matches it firmly. Clone size, where shown, is once, few, many, or a class for clones that have expanded.

v_gene	d_gene	j_gene	abundance	CDR3aa	CDR3nt
TRBV29-1	NA	TRBJ2-2	NA	CSVEAVPGSPNTGELFF	TGCAGCGTTGAAGCCGTACCGGGATCCCCGAACACCGGGGAGCTGTTTTTT
TRBV9	TRBD2	TRBJ2-7	NA	CASSGLAGTSLYEQYF	TGTGCCAGCAGCGGCCTAGCGGGGACATCTCTCTACGAGCAGTACTTC
TRBV7-8	NA	TRBJ2-1	NA	CASSHKAIFDIGEQFF	TGTGCCAGCAGCCACAAAGCCATATTCGACATCGGTGAGCAGTTCTTC
TRBV7-9	NA	TRBJ2-7	few	CASSLEPFEQYF	TGTGCCAGCAGCTTGGAACCCTTTGAGCAGTACTTC
TRBV27	TRBD1	TRBJ1-1	NA	CASSLFSTGKYTEAFF	TGTGCCAGCAGTTTATTCTCGACAGGGAAGTACACTGAAGCTTTCTTT
TRBV18	NA	TRBJ1-6	few	CASSETANSPLHF	TGTGCCAGCTCAGAGACAGCCAATTCACCCCTCCACTTT
TRBV6-5	NA	TRBJ1-2	NA	CASSYSTGDLGYGYTF	TGTGCCAGCAGTTACTCGACGGGGGATCTTGGCTATGGCTACACCTTC
TRBV7-9	NA	TRBJ1-5	NA	CASSAGENNQPQHF	TGTGCCAGCAGCGCCGGGGAGAACAATCAGCCCCAGCATTTT
TRBV2	NA	TRBJ2-5	NA	CASTLMIRETQYF	TGTGCCAGCACCCTCATGATTAGAGAGACCCAGTACTTC
TRBV7-8	NA	TRBJ1-5	NA	CASSLRDTYQPQHF	TGTGCCAGCAGCCTCCGGGACACCTATCAGCCCCAGCATTTT
TRBV27	TRBD2	TRBJ2-1	NA	CASTQVGGGPTNEQFF	TGTGCCAGCACCCAAGTGGGCGGGGGGCCCACCAATGAGCAGTTCTTC
TRBV29-1	NA	TRBJ1-2	NA	CSVEDLAGIGYGYTF	TGCAGCGTTGAAGATCTTGCAGGAATAGGCTATGGCTACACCTTC
TRBV27	TRBD1	TRBJ1-2	NA	CASSSTGDYGYTF	TGTGCCAGCAGTTCTACAGGGGACTATGGCTACACCTTC
TRBV5-1	TRBD1	TRBJ2-6	few	CASSFGQGPYSGANVLTF	TGCGCCAGCAGCTTCGGACAGGGGCCTTACTCTGGGGCCAACGTCCTGACTTTC
TRBV9	NA	TRBJ2-6	NA	CASSDSGANVLTF	TGTGCCAGCAGTGACTCTGGGGCCAACGTCCTGACTTTC
TRBV15	NA	TRBJ1-5	NA	CATSDSGANQPQHF	TGTGCCACCAGCGACAGCGGGGCGAATCAGCCCCAGCATTTT
TRBV5-1	NA	TRBJ1-5	NA	CASSLGILEGNQPQHF	TGCGCCAGCAGCTTGGGTATCCTAGAAGGCAATCAGCCCCAGCATTTT
TRBV4-3	TRBD2	TRBJ2-1	few	CASSPSSGTSGSSYNEQFF	TGCGCCAGCAGCCCAAGTTCAGGGACTAGCGGCAGCTCCTACAATGAGCAGTTCTTC
TRBV27	NA	TRBJ2-3	few	CASLNRGTDTQYF	TGTGCCAGCCTCAACCGCGGGACAGATACGCAGTATTTT
TRBV28	NA	TRBJ1-5	NA	CASSFSRETPGNQPQHF	TGTGCCAGCAGTTTTTCCCGTGAGACCCCTGGCAATCAGCCCCAGCATTTT
TRBV9	NA	TRBJ1-1	NA	CASSVGGAEAFF	TGTGCCAGCAGCGTAGGCGGGGCTGAAGCTTTCTTT
TRBV15	NA	TRBJ2-1	NA	CATSRDAGGGDYNEQFF	TGTGCCACCAGCAGAGATGCAGGTGGAGGGGACTACAATGAGCAGTTCTTC
TRBV7-8	NA	TRBJ2-5	NA	CASSLGGGAGETQYF	TGTGCCAGCAGCTTAGGAGGGGGGGCCGGAGAGACCCAGTACTTC
TRBV5-1	NA	TRBJ1-2	NA	CASSLEGDGPNYGYTF	TGCGCCAGCAGCTTGGAAGGGGACGGTCCGAACTATGGCTACACCTTC
TRBV2	TRBD1	TRBJ1-1	NA	CASRGQGVSTEAFF	TGTGCCAGCAGGGGACAGGGGGTGAGCACTGAAGCTTTCTTT
TRBV9	NA	TRBJ1-2	once	CASSIQGNYGYTF	TGTGCCAGCAGCATACAGGGAAACTATGGCTACACCTTC